These T cell receptor beta chains were read from a single sample in a study of blood T cell repertoires in COVID-19. The assay was immunoSEQ multiplex PCR, and TCRdb's table has in-frame clones only and misses some. The sample includes about 200,000 clones, roughly 80% seen only once; the top ten take about 20%. Sequencing was performed on peripheral blood. The receptors were sampled from a human donor in a cohort sampled during active COVID-19. Each CDR3 is given with its conserved first and last residue. A D gene is named only where the DNA matches it firmly. Only part of the rows carry a size: once, few, many, or a class if the clone is expanded.

>TRBJ1-2|-|-|TRBV7-9|13
CASSLALEDGYTF
TGTGCCAGCAGCTTAGCGCTGGAGGATGGCTACACCTTC
>TRBJ2-1|-|TRBD1|TRBV6-5|15
CASSPVGQGNNEQFF
TGTGCCAGCAGCCCCGTAGGACAGGGAAACAATGAGCAGTTCTTC
>TRBJ2-1|-|TRBD1|TRBV5-1|16
CASSWTGGGSYNEQFF
TGCGCCAGCAGCTGGACAGGGGGAGGATCCTACAATGAGCAGTTCTTC
>TRBJ1-6|-|-|TRBV10-3|14
CAIRDTGPDSPLHF
TGTGCCATCAGGGATACAGGCCCGGATTCACCCCTCCACTTT
>TRBJ2-1|-|-|TRBV19|15
CASSTTVRSYNEQFF
TGTGCCAGTAGTACGACGGTGAGGTCCTACAATGAGCAGTTCTTC
>TRBJ2-1|few|TRBD2|TRBV19|14
CASSPSGRYNEQFF
TGTGCCAGTAGTCCTAGCGGGAGATACAATGAGCAGTTCTTC
>TRBJ2-3|-|-|TRBV5-1|17
CASSSGGRASITDTQYF
TGCGCCAGCAGCAGTGGTGGCAGGGCCAGCATCACAGATACGCAGTATTTT
>TRBJ1-4|-|-|TRBV4-1|18
CASSQGTPPGVDNEKLFF
TGCGCCAGCAGCCAAGGCACCCCCCCGGGGGTGGATAATGAAAAACTGTTTTTT
>TRBJ2-2|-|-|TRBV5-5|15
CASSLRGSNTGELFF
TGTGCCAGCAGCTTGAGGGGGTCGAACACCGGGGAGCTGTTTTTT
>TRBJ1-4|-|-|TRBV7-9|16
CASSLVGTTTNEKLFF
TGTGCCAGCAGCTTAGTGGGGACAACAACTAATGAAAAACTGTTTTTT
>TRBJ2-3|-|TRBD1|TRBV10-2|16
CASSENPGGVADTQYF
TGCGCCAGCAGTGAGAATCCAGGGGGAGTAGCAGATACGCAGTATTTT
>TRBJ2-1|-|TRBD2|TRBV7-9|18
CASSPKSRLAGTLGEQFF
TGTGCCAGCAGTCCAAAAAGTCGCCTAGCGGGGACCCTCGGTGAGCAGTTCTTC
>TRBJ2-3|-|TRBD2|TRBV7-9|17
CASSLVRGGPGTDTQYF
TGTGCCAGCAGCTTAGTGCGGGGGGGCCCGGGCACAGATACGCAGTATTTT
>TRBJ2-3|-|-|TRBV7-8|15
CASSSLRADTDTQYF
TGTGCCAGCAGCTCCCTGCGGGCCGACACAGATACGCAGTATTTT
>TRBJ2-1|-|TRBD2|TRBV6-4|18
CASSDRSYPGLARNEQFF
TGTGCCAGCAGTGACCGCTCGTACCCCGGACTAGCGAGAAATGAGCAGTTCTTC
>TRBJ2-6|-|-|TRBV7-3|17
CASSLTPGNSGANVLTF
TGTGCCAGCAGCTTAACACCAGGCAATTCTGGGGCCAACGTCCTGACTTTC
>TRBJ2-4|-|-|TRBV5-8|15
CASSLGHRAGDIQYF
TGTGCCAGCAGCTTGGGGCACAGGGCGGGAGACATTCAGTACTTC
>TRBJ1-1|-|-|TRBV30|13
CAWSAQANTEAFF
TGTGCCTGGAGTGCACAGGCGAACACTGAAGCTTTCTTT
>TRBJ2-5|few|TRBD1|TRBV12-3/TRBV12-4|13
CASSRTGGETQYF
TGTGCCAGCAGCCGTACAGGGGGGGAGACCCAGTACTTC
>TRBJ2-5|once|TRBD2|TRBV14|16
CASSQALAGVRETQYF
TGTGCCAGCAGCCAAGCACTAGCGGGAGTTCGGGAGACCCAGTACTTC
>TRBJ2-2|-|TRBD2|TRBV6-5|15
CASSYLGRGTGELFF
TGTGCCAGCAGTTACTTAGGGAGGGGAACCGGGGAGCTGTTTTTT
>TRBJ2-7|-|-|TRBV11-2|13
CASSLAPAYEQYF
TGTGCCAGCAGCTTAGCACCGGCCTACGAGCAGTACTTC
>TRBJ2-1|once|TRBD1|TRBV7-6|15
CASSLGTGNYNEQFF
TGTGCCAGCAGCTTGGGGACAGGGAATTACAATGAGCAGTTCTTC
>TRBJ2-1|-|TRBD1|TRBV5-1|12
CASSLWTGILFF
TGCGCCAGCAGCTTGTGGACAGGGATCCTGTTCTTC
>TRBJ1-3|-|-|TRBV19|14
CASSTDSSGNTIYF
TGTGCCAGTAGTACCGACAGCTCTGGAAACACCATATATTTT
>TRBJ2-3|-|-|TRBV6-5|15
CASRSTGNGLDFPYF
TGTGCCAGCAGATCCACGGGGAACGGGTTAGACTTTCCGTATTTT
>TRBJ1-1|few|-|TRBV10-3|16
CAISARERVGNTEAFF
TGTGCCATCAGTGCCCGCGAGCGGGTGGGCAACACTGAAGCTTTCTTT
>TRBJ1-6|-|TRBD1|TRBV7-3|14
CASSSGTVNSPLHF
TGTGCCAGCAGTTCTGGGACAGTTAATTCACCCCTCCACTTT
>TRBJ2-5|few|TRBD2|TRBV7-8|16
CASSAGLAGGQETQYF
TGTGCCAGCAGCGCAGGACTAGCGGGGGGACAAGAGACCCAGTACTTC
>TRBJ2-3|-|-|TRBV9|12
CASSARADTQYF
TGTGCCAGCAGCGCGCGCGCAGATACGCAGTATTTT
>TRBJ1-5|-|TRBD1|TRBV5-5|15
CASSLGGQNNQPQHF
TGTGCCAGCAGCCTAGGGGGACAGAACAATCAGCCCCAGCATTTT
>TRBJ2-1|-|-|TRBV5-1|16
CASSLMQWRGGNEQFF
TGCGCCAGCAGCTTGATGCAGTGGCGGGGCGGCAATGAGCAGTTCTTC
>TRBJ1-6|-|-|TRBV5-5|15
CASSLMFRKNSPLHF
TGTGCCAGCAGCTTGATGTTCAGAAAAAATTCACCCCTCCACTTT
>TRBJ1-3|once|-|TRBV5-1|15
CASSLTGNSGNTIYF
TGCGCCAGCAGCTTAACAGGAAACTCTGGAAACACCATATATTTT
>TRBJ2-2|-|TRBD2|TRBV18|16
CASSPQLAENTGELFF
TGTGCCAGCTCACCTCAGCTAGCGGAGAACACCGGGGAGCTGTTTTTT
>TRBJ2-4|-|-|TRBV5-1|13
CASSLEGGDIQYF
TGCGCCAGCAGCTTGGAAGGGGGGGACATTCAGTACTTC
>TRBJ1-5|-|TRBD1|TRBV10-3|12
CAISGTGKAQHF
TGTGCCATCAGTGGGACAGGGAAGGCCCAGCATTTT
>TRBJ2-7|-|-|TRBV19|13
CASSLNRDHEQYF
TGTGCCAGTAGTCTTAACAGGGACCACGAGCAGTACTTC
>TRBJ1-1|-|-|TRBV3-1/TRBV3-2|14
CASSQADTRTEAFF
TGTGCCAGCAGCCAAGCGGACACCCGCACTGAAGCTTTCTTT
>TRBJ1-1|-|-|TRBV18|13
CASSPGLNTEAFF
TGTGCCAGCTCACCAGGGCTTAACACTGAAGCTTTCTTT
>TRBJ1-6|-|-|TRBV27|17
CASSKGRGALYNSPLHF
TGTGCCAGCAGTAAAGGACGGGGGGCGTTATATAATTCACCCCTCCACTTT
>TRBJ2-5|-|-|TRBV29-1|13
CSVRRDSQETQYF
TGCAGCGTACGTAGGGACTCCCAAGAGACCCAGTACTTC
>TRBJ1-2|once|-|TRBV27|13
CASSLDRDYGYTF
TGTGCCAGCAGTCTGGACAGAGACTATGGCTACACCTTC
>TRBJ2-7|-|TRBD2|TRBV5-4|14
CASSPSGRVYEQYF
TGTGCCAGCAGCCCCAGCGGGAGAGTATACGAGCAGTACTTC
>TRBJ2-3|-|TRBD1|TRBV4-1|16
CASSQGETGFRDTQYF
TGCGCCAGCAGCCAGGGCGAGACAGGGTTCAGGGATACGCAGTATTTT